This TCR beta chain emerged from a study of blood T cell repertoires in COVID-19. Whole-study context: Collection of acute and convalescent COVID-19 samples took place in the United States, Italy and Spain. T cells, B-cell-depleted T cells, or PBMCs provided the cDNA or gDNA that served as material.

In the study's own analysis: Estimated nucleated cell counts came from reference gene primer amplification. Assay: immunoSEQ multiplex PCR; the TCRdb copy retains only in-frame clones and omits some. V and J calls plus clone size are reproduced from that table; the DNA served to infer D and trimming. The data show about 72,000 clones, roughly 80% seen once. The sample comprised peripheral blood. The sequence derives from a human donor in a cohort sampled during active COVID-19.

CDR3 sequence (DNA): TGTGCCATCAGCGCCAGCGGCGGGCCTATCTCTGGAAACACCATATATTTT. This translates into CAISASGGPISGNTIYF. The V gene is TRBV10-3, the J gene TRBJ1-3; D is uncertain. CDR3 length equals 17 residues. Looked up from germline, CDR1 is ENHRY and CDR2 is SYGVKD. V was shortened by 6 bases and J by 0 bases, with 18 bases between the two germline ends.